This T cell receptor beta chain came from a study of CD8 T cells in Susac syndrome. TEMRA cells underwent FACS enrichment and CD8+ and CD4+ T cells underwent negative isolation. Random hexamers were used to reverse transcribe an amount of about 0.45 to 1 ug RNA. TCRdb ran MiXCR on the immunoSEQ multiplex PCR reads and lists one entry per CDR3 protein. Of about 110,000 distinct CDR3 sequences listed, about 95% are singletons. CDR1 and CDR2 (germline): SGHNT, YYREEE (reference sequence). Trimming took off 0 bases at V and 10 bases at J, with 13 bases between the two ends. The CDR3 length is 13 residues.

The material sequenced was CD4+ T cells from PBMCs. This chain joins TRBV5-4 and TRBJ1-1, with a possible D match to TRBD1 (5 bases). This sequence was found in a human donor in good health. The CDR3 loop reads CASSLVGAFGAFF. The CDR3 bases are TGTGCCAGCAGCTTGGTAGGGGCTTTCGGAGCTTTCTTT. The variable domain in full, with the rest retrieved from reference TRBV5-4 and TRBJ1-1, is ETGVTQSPTHLIKTRGQQVTLRCSSQSGHNTVSWYQQALGQGPQFIFQYYREEENGRGNFPPRFSGLQFPNYSSELNVNALELDDSALYLCASSLVGAFGAFFGQGTRLTVV.